Presented here are 30 T cell receptor beta chains from one specimen sequenced in a study of beta chain features in type 1 diabetes. Expressed TCRB transcripts were sequenced after all isolated RNA was converted to cDNA. TCRdb's copy holds only in-frame clones and misses some; the assay was immunoSEQ multiplex PCR. The table includes 350,000 to 450,000 clones, around 15% detected once. Sequencing used naive CD4+ T cells from blood. The receptors shown here come from a woman younger than 35 in good health.

The chain recombines TRBV4-2 with TRBJ2-1; maybe TRBD2 (6 bases). The length of the CDR3 is 16 residues. V shed 6 bases and J shed 6 bases, with 21 bases lying between them. Germline V gene lookup returns CDR1 LGHNA and CDR2 YNFKEQ. CDR3 sequence: CASRQFQSETSNEQFF. In DNA, the CDR3 is TGTGCCAGCAGACAATTCCAGAGCGAGACTAGCAATGAGCAGTTCTTC.

This clone was seen only a few times. This rearrangement joins TRBV5-4 to TRBJ1-2, with a possible D match to TRBD1 (5 bases). The CDR3 length is 13 residues. Germline CDR1 and CDR2: SGHNT and YYREEE (reference sequence). Trimming removed 5 bases from V and 3 bases from J, with 11 bases in between. CDR3 protein: CASSQGADYGYTF. DNA of the CDR3: TGTGCCAGCAGTCAAGGGGCAGACTATGGCTACACCTTC. Full variable domain (missing parts from reference TRBV5-4 and TRBJ1-2): ETGVTQSPTHLIKTRGQQVTLRCSSQSGHNTVSWYQQALGQGPQFIFQYYREEENGRGNFPPRFSGLQFPNYSSELNVNALELDDSALYLCASSQGADYGYTFGSGTRLTVV.

The chain recombines TRBV28 with TRBJ2-7; D might be TRBD1 (5 bases). CDR1 and CDR2 (germline): MDHEN, SYDVKM. Trimming left V 6 bases short and J 3 bases short, with 12 bases between. The CDR3 length is 13 residues. CDR3 in amino acids: CASSMDNIYEQYF. The CDR3 DNA sequence: TGTGCCAGCAGCATGGACAACATCTACGAGCAGTACTTC.

Turning to this clone: The same CDR3 also results from other DNA sequences found in this sample. This rearrangement joins TRBV18 to TRBJ2-5; D perhaps matches TRBD1 (6 bases). The CDR3 sequence is 13 residues long. Germline V gene data show CDR1 as KGHSH and CDR2 as LQKENI. V was cut by 6 bases and J by 2 bases, with 10 bases left in between. In nucleotides, the CDR3 is TGTGCCAGCTCCCCAGGACAGCAAGAGACCCAGTACTTC. This translates into CASSPGQQETQYF.

Only a few counts were recorded for this clone. The CDR3 is CATSREGQGGYEQYF. CDR3 nucleotides: TGTGCCACCAGCAGAGAGGGACAGGGGGGCTACGAGCAGTACTTC. The J gene is TRBJ2-7, the V gene TRBV15, with 11 bases fitting TRBD1. The CDR3 covers 15 residues. Trimming at V came to 0 bases and at J to 3 bases, leaving 1 base not matched to a gene. Germline CDR1 LNHNV, CDR2 YYDKDF (reference sequence).

Details on this clone: Other DNA sequences within the sample encode an identical CDR3. The chain joins TRBV15 to TRBJ1-3; D is undetermined. The V end lost 3 bases, the J end lost 0 bases, and 9 bases lay between the germline ends. The CDR3 runs 15 residues. Germline CDR1 and CDR2: LNHNV and YYDKDF (reference sequence). The CDR3 loop is CATSRGADSGNTIYF. The DNA for the CDR3 is TGTGCCACCAGCAGGGGAGCGGACTCTGGAAACACCATATATTTT.

The chain couples TRBV7-2 to TRBJ2-2; maybe TRBD2 (6 bases). The CDR3 totals 12 residues. Germline-derived CDR1 and CDR2 are SGHTA and FQGNSA. The CDR3: CAHPSVGGELFF. The CDR3 region has the DNA TGTGCGCACCCTAGCGTCGGCGGGGAGCTGTTTTTT.

This clone showed up just once. This chain uses TRBV7-9 with TRBJ1-1; tentatively, D is TRBD1 (6 bases). Germline V CDR1 and CDR2: SEHNR, FQNEAQ (reference sequence). V lost 5 bases and J 4 bases, leaving 14 bases between the germline ends. CDR3 length: 14 amino acids. CDR3 DNA sequence: TGTGCCAGCAGCATGACAGGAAGATCCACTGAAGCTTTCTTT. Residues: CASSMTGRSTEAFF.

This clone was seen more than once but under ten times. The genes are TRBV28 and TRBJ1-5; no clear D gene. There are 13 residues in the CDR3. The V end lost 6 bases, the J end lost 4 bases, and 10 bases lay between the germline ends. Germline lookup yields CDR1 MDHEN and CDR2 SYDVKM. The CDR3 is CASRNSRNQPQHF. DNA for the CDR3: TGTGCCAGCAGGAACAGTAGAAATCAGCCCCAGCATTTT.

V gene TRBV13 combines with J gene TRBJ1-2, with D unclear. The CDR3 is 12 amino acids. Germline V gives CDR1 PRHDT, CDR2 FYEKMQ (reference sequence). Deletions cut 5 bases from V and 4 bases from J, with 8 bases between. The CDR3 DNA sequence: TGTGCCAGCAGCCTACGGAGCTATGGCTACACCTTC. Its translation is CASSLRSYGYTF.

The chain has TRBV5-1 and TRBJ1-4; 9 bases fit TRBD1. The CDR3 runs 15 residues. The junction had 7 bases not matched to a gene; V was cut back by 4 bases and J by 6 bases. The germline V gene encodes CDR1 SGHRS and CDR2 YFSETQ. CDR3 in amino acids: CASSTRDRAHEKLFF. The CDR3 DNA follows: TGCGCCAGCAGCACCCGGGACAGGGCCCATGAAAAACTGTTTTTT.

A few counts support this clone. The chain combines TRBV9 with TRBJ2-3; possible D gene TRBD1, 6 bases. Germline CDR1 SGDLS, CDR2 YYNGEE. The CDR3 consists of 16 residues. V was cut by 3 bases and J by 2 bases, with 16 bases left in between. The DNA for the CDR3 is TGTGCCAGCAGCGCTAAGACGGGACATCCCACAGATACGCAGTATTTT. Its translation: CASSAKTGHPTDTQYF.

This chain links TRBV25-1 with TRBJ2-1, with a tentative D call TRBD1 (5 bases). The CDR3 length is 12 residues. CDR1 is MGHDK, CDR2 SYGVNS, per germline. The germline V and J ends were trimmed by 5 bases and 8 bases, with 10 bases remaining between them. CDR3 region: CASSLREDEQFF. The CDR3, as DNA: TGTGCCAGCAGTCTCAGGGAAGATGAGCAGTTCTTC.

The V and J genes are TRBV7-2 and TRBJ1-4; D not certain. Germline V gene sequence: CDR1 SGHTA, CDR2 FQGNSA. Trimming took off 6 bases at V and 6 bases at J, with 23 bases between the two ends. The CDR3 runs 17 residues. For the CDR3, the DNA is TGTGCCAGCAGTCCCCGGTTGGGTGGTAATCAGGATGAAAAACTGTTTTTT. Protein product: CASSPRLGGNQDEKLFF.

This clone has just a few counts. This rearrangement joins TRBV29-1 to TRBJ2-7; 9 positions agree with TRBD2. Germline CDR1 is SQVTM and CDR2 is ANQGSEA. Trimming at V came to 6 bases and at J to 7 bases, leaving 19 bases not matched to a gene. The CDR3 is 16 amino acids. The CDR3 DNA is TGCAGCGTCACAGGGGCGGGAGGGGGATCTACGTATGAGCAGTACTTC. It codes for CSVTGAGGGSTYEQYF.

This clone was detected only a few times. The chain recombines TRBV11-2 with TRBJ2-1; D is unclear. The V gene lost 0 bases and the J gene lost 11 bases, with 8 bases spanning the gap. CDR1 is SGHAT, CDR2 FQNNGV, per germline. The CDR3 extends over 12 amino acids. The CDR3 here is CASSLEENKQFF. Here the CDR3 DNA reads TGTGCCAGCAGCTTAGAAGAGAATAAGCAGTTCTTC.

This CDR3 reads CAGGTRESNQPQHF. The CDR3 DNA reads TGTGCCGGGGGGACGAGAGAAAGCAATCAGCCCCAGCATTTT. V is TRBV6-5 and J is TRBJ1-5, with a weak D call TRBD1 (5 bases). Germline loops: CDR1 MNHEY, CDR2 SVGAGI. The V and J ends lost 11 bases and 1 base respectively, with 15 bases between them. The length of the CDR3 is 14 residues.

The genes are TRBV5-6 and TRBJ2-7; D is perhaps TRBD2 (6 bases). Germline V gives CDR1 SGHDT, CDR2 YYEEEE. V was pared by 7 bases and J by 0 bases, with 14 bases between. This CDR3 is built from 14 residues. In DNA, the CDR3 is TGTGCCAGCTCTAATAGCGGAAGCTCCTACGAGCAGTACTTC. Its translation: CASSNSGSSYEQYF.

This clone was picked up a small number of times. The chain has TRBV5-4 and TRBJ2-7, with D possibly TRBD2 on 6 matching bases. The CDR3 is 13 residues long. The germline V gene has CDR1 SGHNT and CDR2 YYREEE (reference sequence). The germline V and J ends were trimmed by 7 bases and 0 bases, with 11 bases remaining between them. Here the CDR3 DNA reads TGTGCCAGCCTTAGAGCGGGCTCCTACGAGCAGTACTTC. Its protein is CASLRAGSYEQYF.

As DNA, the CDR3 is TGTGCCAGCAGCTTACCGGGATACTACAATGAGCAGTTCTTC. Amino acid sequence: CASSLPGYYNEQFF. The chain couples TRBV13 to TRBJ2-1; D might be TRBD2 (5 bases). The V gene's germline CDR1 is PRHDT and CDR2 FYEKMQ (reference sequence). CDR3 length: 14 residues. V lost 2 bases to trimming and J lost 3 bases, with 8 bases between them.

This clone was recorded a few times. The chain recombines TRBV30 with TRBJ2-1; TRBD2 agrees at 13 bases. Germline V gene lookup returns CDR1 GTSNPN and CDR2 SVGIG (reference sequence). V shed 1 base and J 7 bases; nucleotides not matched to a gene: 7. This CDR3 region has 16 residues. In nucleotides, the CDR3 is TGTGCCTGGAGTGGACGGACTAGCGGGAGTCGGAATGAGCAGTTCTTC. It specifies CAWSGRTSGSRNEQFF.

This clone has more than one count but fewer than ten. The chain links TRBV5-4 to TRBJ2-1; 10 bases align to TRBD2. CDR1 SGHNT and CDR2 YYREEE come from the germline V gene (reference sequence). The CDR3 has 17 residues. The V gene end was trimmed by 4 bases and the J gene end by 7 bases; junction bases not matched to a gene: 14. CDR3 amino acids: CASSLLNLAGVANEQFF. CDR3 in DNA: TGTGCCAGCAGCCTGTTAAATCTAGCGGGAGTTGCAAATGAGCAGTTCTTC.

J is TRBJ2-2 and V is TRBV19; D not certain. The CDR3 length is 13 residues. CDR1 LNHDA and CDR2 SQIVND come from the germline V gene (reference sequence). Trimming cost V 8 bases and J 2 bases, with 9 bases left between them. The CDR3 spells CASSPVNTGELFF. The CDR3 DNA reads TGTGCCAGTTCTCCGGTAAACACCGGGGAGCTGTTTTTT.

The DNA for the CDR3 is TGTGCCAGCAGCCCGACTAGCGGGAGGTCCGGGGAGCTGTTTTTT. The encoded protein is CASSPTSGRSGELFF. The rearrangement joins TRBV7-2 to TRBJ2-2; TRBD2 matches 13 bases. The CDR3 runs to 15 residues. V was pared by 5 bases and J by 6 bases, with 3 bases of the junction left unmatched. Germline CDR1 reads SGHTA; CDR2 reads FQGNSA.

This clone was seen a handful of times. Other DNA sequences in the same sample also yield this CDR3. V usage is TRBV29-1 and J usage is TRBJ2-3; no clear D. The germline CDR1 and CDR2 sequences are SQVTM and ANQGSEA. The CDR3 is 13 amino acids. V dropped 4 bases and J dropped 2 bases, with 10 bases sitting between them. The CDR3 loop is CSVAGRYTDTQYF. DNA for the CDR3: TGCAGCGTTGCTGGCAGATACACAGATACGCAGTATTTT.

In nucleotides, the CDR3 is TGTGCCAGCTCTTGGACTAGCGCGACCTACAATGAGCAGTTCTTC. It encodes CASSWTSATYNEQFF. The gene calls are TRBV18 and TRBJ2-1, with 9 bases fitting TRBD2. V trimming: 6 bases; J trimming: 2 bases; junction bases outside the gene matches: 5. The CDR3 contains 15 residues. CDR1 KGHSH and CDR2 LQKENI come from the germline V gene.

The chain has TRBV30 and TRBJ1-2; D unresolved. CDR1 is GTSNPN, CDR2 SVGIG, per germline (reference sequence). The CDR3 is made up of 14 amino acids. Trimming removed 0 bases at V and 5 bases at J, with 13 bases between. DNA of the CDR3: TGTGCCTGGAGTGTCCAAGAGATCCTTTATGGCTACACCTTC. Amino acids: CAWSVQEILYGYTF.

This clone was seen only a few times. V is TRBV9 and J is TRBJ1-1, with D uncertain. The CDR3 sequence is 16 residues long. The V and J ends lost 3 bases and 0 bases respectively, with 15 bases between them. From germline, CDR1 is SGDLS and CDR2 YYNGEE. This CDR3 is CASSAQMSPMNTEAFF. The DNA of the CDR3 is TGTGCCAGCAGCGCCCAGATGTCTCCGATGAACACTGAAGCTTTCTTT.

This clone has only a few counts. The chain uses TRBV6-6 and TRBJ1-1; D is undetermined. Germline CDR1 MNHNY, CDR2 SVGAGI (reference sequence). The germline V and J ends were trimmed by 6 bases and 1 base, with 12 bases remaining between them. The CDR3 is 14 residues long. As DNA, the CDR3 is TGTGCCAGCAGCCCTCATGCGGCGAACACTGAAGCTTTCTTT. This sequence encodes CASSPHAANTEAFF.

This clone showed up just a few times. CDR3 loop: CATSRLGRDRGIFSSYNEQFF. The CDR3, as DNA: TGTGCCACCAGCAGACTCGGCCGGGACAGGGGCATATTCAGCTCCTACAATGAGCAGTTCTTC. The chain recombines TRBV15 with TRBJ2-1, with 10 bases fitting TRBD1. Germline V CDR1 and CDR2: LNHNV, YYDKDF (reference sequence). The trim removed 2 bases at V and 0 bases at J, leaving 16 bases unmatched. CDR3 length: 21 amino acids.